This T cell receptor (beta chain) comes out of a study of OX40 agonist ivuxolimab in advanced cancers. There are 15 residues in the CDR3. CDR1 is LGHNA and CDR2 is YNFKEQ in the germline V gene. After removal of 4 bases from V and 8 bases from J, the junction contained 6 bases not matched to a gene. Assay used: immunoSEQ multiplex PCR; TCRdb lists only in-frame clones, some missing. The profile shows 50,000 to 65,000 clones, over 75% of them singletons. V is TRBV4-2 and J is TRBJ1-6; 9 bases agree with TRBD1. This TCR was recovered from an adult with an advanced solid tumor such as melanoma, head and neck, liver or kidney cancer. Sample: CD4+ or CD8+ T cells sorted from blood, taken in a trial of the OX40 agonist ivuxolimab. The CDR3 region is CASSLTDRGDSPLHF. The CDR3 DNA follows: TGTGCCAGCAGCCTCACGGACAGGGGTGATTCACCCCTCCACTTT.